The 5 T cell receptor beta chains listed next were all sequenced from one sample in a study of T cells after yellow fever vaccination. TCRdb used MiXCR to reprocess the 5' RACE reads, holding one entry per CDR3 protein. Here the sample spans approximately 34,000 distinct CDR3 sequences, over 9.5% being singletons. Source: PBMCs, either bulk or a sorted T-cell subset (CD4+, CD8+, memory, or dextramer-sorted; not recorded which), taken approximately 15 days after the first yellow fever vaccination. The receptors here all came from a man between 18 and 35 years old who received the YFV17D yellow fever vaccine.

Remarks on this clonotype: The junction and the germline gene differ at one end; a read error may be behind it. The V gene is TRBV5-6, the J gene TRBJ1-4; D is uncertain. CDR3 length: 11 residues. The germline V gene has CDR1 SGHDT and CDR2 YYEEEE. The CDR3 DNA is TGTGCCAGCAGCTTGGGAGGAGAGACAAACTTT. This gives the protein CASSLGGETNF.

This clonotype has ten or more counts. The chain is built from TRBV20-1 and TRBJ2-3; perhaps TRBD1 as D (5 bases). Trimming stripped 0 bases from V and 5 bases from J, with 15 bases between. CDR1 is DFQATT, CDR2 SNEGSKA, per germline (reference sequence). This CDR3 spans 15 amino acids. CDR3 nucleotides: TGCAGTGCTAGAGATAGGGGCAGGGCAGGAGATACGCAGTATTTT. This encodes CSARDRGRAGDTQYF.

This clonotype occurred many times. CDR3 residues: CASSQDPRETQYF. The CDR3 DNA follows: TGTGCCAGCAGCCAAGATCCGAGGGAGACCCAGTACTTC. V is TRBV4-2 and J is TRBJ2-5; no firm D call. CDR1 and CDR2 (germline): LGHNA, YNFKEQ. This CDR3 spans 13 amino acids. The V end lost 0 bases, the J end lost 5 bases, and 7 bases lay between the germline ends.

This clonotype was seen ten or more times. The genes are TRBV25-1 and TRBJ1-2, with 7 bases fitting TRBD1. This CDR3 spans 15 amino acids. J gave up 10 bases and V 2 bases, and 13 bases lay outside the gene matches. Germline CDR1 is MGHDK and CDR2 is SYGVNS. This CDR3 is CASSEMFRQGKVYTF. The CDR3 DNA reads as TGTGCCAGCAGTGAAATGTTTCGACAGGGAAAGGTCTACACCTTC.

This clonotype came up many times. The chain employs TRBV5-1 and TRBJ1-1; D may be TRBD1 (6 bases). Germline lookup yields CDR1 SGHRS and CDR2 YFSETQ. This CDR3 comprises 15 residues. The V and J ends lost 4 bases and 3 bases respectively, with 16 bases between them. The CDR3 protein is CASSPSGGGHTEAFF. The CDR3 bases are TGCGCCAGCAGCCCTTCCGGGGGGGGGCACACTGAAGCTTTCTTT.